The T cell receptor beta chain described here comes from a study of CD8 T cells in ankylosing spondylitis. Notes on the study in general: Within ankylosing spondylitis blood, a TCR beta motif made up of seven to nine highly homologous variants appeared to be characteristic. Earlier work had already found some motif variants in reactive arthritis synovial fluid and blood. Matched synovial fluid from ankylosing spondylitis patients was reported to be enriched for disease-linked clones.

Germline V CDR1 and CDR2: MNHEY, SVGEGT. The V gene end was trimmed by 2 bases and the J gene end by 4 bases; junction bases not matched to a gene: 10. The CDR3 runs to 17 residues. For this clonotype: The antigen is unknown.

Researchers built TCR beta libraries using quantitative 5'-RACE with molecular barcodes. One entry per CDR3 protein results from TCRdb running MiXCR on the 5' RACE reads. The sample records over 400,000 distinct CDR3 sequences, roughly 26% being singletons. The sequence came from a male donor with ankylosing spondylitis. The chain couples TRBV6-2 or TRBV6-3 to TRBJ2-2; TRBD2 matches 7 bases. The sample consisted of blood, either unsorted or a sorted T cell fraction (not recorded which). The CDR3 region has the DNA TGTGCCAGCAGTTACCTGGGACTACCTCAGGGCACCGGGGAGCTGTTTTTT. It yields the protein CASSYLGLPQGTGELFF.